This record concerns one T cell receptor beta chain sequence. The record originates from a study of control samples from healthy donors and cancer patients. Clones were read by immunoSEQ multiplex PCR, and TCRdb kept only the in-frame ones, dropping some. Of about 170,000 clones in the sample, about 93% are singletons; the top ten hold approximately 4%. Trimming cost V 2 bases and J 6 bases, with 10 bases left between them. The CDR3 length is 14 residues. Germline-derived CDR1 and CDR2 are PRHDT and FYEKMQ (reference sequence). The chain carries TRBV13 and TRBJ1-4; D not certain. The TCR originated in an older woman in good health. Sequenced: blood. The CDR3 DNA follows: TGTGCCAGCAGCTTATTGAGGGAAGATGAAAAACTGTTTTTT. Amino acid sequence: CASSLLREDEKLFF.